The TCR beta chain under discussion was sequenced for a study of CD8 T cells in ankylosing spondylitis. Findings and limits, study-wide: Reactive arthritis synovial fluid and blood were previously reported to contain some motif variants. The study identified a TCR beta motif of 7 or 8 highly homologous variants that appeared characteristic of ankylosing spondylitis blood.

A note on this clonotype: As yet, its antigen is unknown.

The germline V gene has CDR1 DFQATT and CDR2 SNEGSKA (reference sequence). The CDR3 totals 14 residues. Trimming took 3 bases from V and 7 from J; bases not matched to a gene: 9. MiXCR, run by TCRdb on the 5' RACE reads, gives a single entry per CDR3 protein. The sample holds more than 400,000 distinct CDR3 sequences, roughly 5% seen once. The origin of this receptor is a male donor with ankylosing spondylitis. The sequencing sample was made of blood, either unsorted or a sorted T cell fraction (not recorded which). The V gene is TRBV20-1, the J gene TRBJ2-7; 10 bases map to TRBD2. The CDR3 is CSASASGLAWEQYF. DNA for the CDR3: TGCAGTGCTAGTGCTTCGGGACTAGCGTGGGAGCAGTACTTC.